This entry is about one TCR beta chain. Its antigen is as yet unknown. This CDR3 comprises 15 residues. CDR1 and CDR2 (germline): SGHRS, YFSETQ. V was clipped by 4 bases and J by 10 bases, with 21 bases between them. Generated by immunoSEQ multiplex PCR, the TCRdb table keeps only in-frame clones and is missing some. Of about 100,000 clones in the sample, 80% to 95% are singletons; the top ten hold roughly 1.8%. The data belong to a study of T cell responses to AZD1222 COVID-19 vaccine. Study-wide results and caveats: Repertoires were obtained solely post-peak T cell response. Donor demographics were predominantly white British with a female majority; clonal diversity may be underestimated. Unmutated variant regions are reportedly targeted by nearly half of spike-specific TCRs.

The J gene is TRBJ2-1, the V gene TRBV5-1; D is tentatively TRBD1 or TRBD2 (5 bases each). The sequence came from an adult in good health. Specimen: peripheral blood, collected on day 0 of AZD1222 vaccination. Here the CDR3 DNA reads TGCGCCAGCAGCGACCACCGGGACGTCGGATGGGAGCAGTTCTTC. It yields the protein CASSDHRDVGWEQFF. Full variable domain (remainder filled in from reference TRBV5-1 and TRBJ2-1): KAGVTQTPRYLIKTRGQQVTLSCSPISGHRSVSWYQQTPGQGLQFLFEYFSETQRNKGNFPGRFSGRQFSNSRSEMNVSTLELGDSALYLCASSDHRDVGWEQFFGPGTRLTVL.